Below are 25 T cell receptor beta chains sequenced from a single sample in a study of blood T cells in healthy people across ages. Alongside a J-beta primer mix, a sample-barcoded 5' primer served in a second PCR lasting about 6 to 12 cycles. In TCRdb, the 5' RACE reads were re-called with MiXCR into one record per CDR3 protein. In the table there are 650,000 to 800,000 distinct CDR3 sequences, roughly half of which are singletons. What was sequenced was blood. These receptors came from a woman at least 80 years old in good health.

This clonotype came up a few times. This chain connects TRBV20-1 to TRBJ2-5; D is uncertain. Per the germline V gene, CDR1 is DFQATT and CDR2 is SNEGSKA (reference sequence). The V and J ends lost 1 base and 1 base respectively, with 10 bases between them. There are 14 residues in the CDR3. The CDR3 bases are TGCAGTGCTAGAGTAGGTCACGGCCAAGAGACCCAGTACTTC. The encoded protein is CSARVGHGQETQYF.

This clonotype has a single count. This clone may be a read error of a much larger clone one base away. The chain has TRBV6-6 and TRBJ2-4; 8 bases match TRBD1. In germline, CDR1 is MNHNY, CDR2 SVGAGI (reference sequence). Trimming at V came to 8 bases and at J to 0 bases, leaving 9 bases not matched to a gene. The CDR3 runs to 16 residues. DNA of the CDR3: TGTGCCAGCGCTCGGACAGGGTTTCTAGCCAAAAACATTCAGTACTTC. Protein product: CASARTGFLAKNIQYF.

The CDR3 is CATSSGVGTQETQYF. CDR3 coding DNA: TGTGCCACCAGCAGCGGTGTTGGGACCCAAGAGACCCAGTACTTC. V usage is TRBV15 and J usage is TRBJ2-5; D tentatively fits TRBD1 or TRBD2 (5 bases each). CDR1 LNHNV and CDR2 YYDKDF come from the germline V gene (reference sequence). The CDR3 sequence is 15 residues long. The V end lost 3 bases, the J end lost 1 base, and 12 bases lay between the germline ends.

The rearrangement joins TRBV7-2 to TRBJ2-1; 7 positions agree with TRBD1. V was pared by 2 bases and J by 2 bases, with 6 bases of the junction left unmatched. CDR1 SGHTA and CDR2 FQGNSA come from the germline V gene. The CDR3 loop spans 16 amino acids. The CDR3: CASSLTDRLTYNEQFF. Here the CDR3 DNA reads TGTGCCAGCAGCTTAACGGACAGGTTAACCTACAATGAGCAGTTCTTC.

This clonotype has more than one count but fewer than ten. The chain employs TRBV5-1 and TRBJ1-2; 10 positions match TRBD1. Germline CDR1 is SGHRS and CDR2 is YFSETQ. Trimming cost V 4 bases and J 4 bases; bases outside gene matches: 7. The CDR3 is 15 amino acids. CDR3 loop: CASSLGQGPIYGYTF. The DNA for the CDR3 is TGCGCCAGCAGCCTGGGACAGGGGCCGATCTATGGCTACACCTTC.

The chain links TRBV5-1 to TRBJ2-7, with TRBD1 matching over 10 bases. V was pared by 2 bases and J by 7 bases, with 12 bases of the junction left unmatched. Germline assignment: CDR1 SGHRS and CDR2 YFSETQ. The CDR3 has 16 residues. CDR3: CASSFVRTGGVHEQYF. CDR3 nucleotide sequence: TGCGCCAGCAGCTTTGTAAGGACAGGGGGGGTCCATGAGCAGTACTTC.

In its sample, this clonotype was seen a few times. V and J are TRBV20-1 and TRBJ1-5, with 9 bases aligning to TRBD1. Germline V lookup: CDR1 DFQATT, CDR2 SNEGSKA (reference sequence). The CDR3 totals 14 residues. V lost 3 bases to trimming and J lost 9 bases; unmatched junction nucleotides: 9. DNA of the CDR3: TGCAGTGCTAGGGCAACAGGGGGCTCAGGGCCCCAGCATTTT. This codes for CSARATGGSGPQHF.

This clonotype was recorded at least ten times. The J gene is TRBJ2-1, the V gene TRBV7-3; D gene unclear. CDR3 length: 14 residues. Between the trimmed V and J ends, which lost 1 base and 2 bases, there was a span of 6 bases. The germline gives CDR1 SGHTA, CDR2 FQGTGA. The CDR3 DNA reads as TGTGCCAGCAGCTTAATGTCGCCCTACAATGAGCAGTTCTTC. It yields the protein CASSLMSPYNEQFF.

This chain connects TRBV12-3 or TRBV12-4 to TRBJ2-5, with 10 bases identical to TRBD1. Near its end, the DNA agrees better with TRBJ2-7, so the J call may be wrong. CDR3 length: 15 amino acids. The CDR3 is CASSPPGQGPSEQYF. Written as DNA, the CDR3 is TGTGCCAGCAGTCCCCCGGGACAGGGGCCTTCCGAGCAGTACTTC.

This clonotype occurred many times. The J gene is TRBJ2-1, the V gene TRBV27; the D gene is possibly TRBD2 (5 bases). The CDR3 runs to 11 residues. The germline gives CDR1 MNHEY, CDR2 SMNVEV (reference sequence). The V end was cut by 5 bases, the J end by 8 bases, with 7 bases between. Here the CDR3 reads CASSEGYEQFF. The CDR3 DNA reads TGTGCCAGCAGTGAGGGATATGAGCAGTTCTTC.

This clonotype was seen a few times. The chain links TRBV15 to TRBJ1-4; a weak D match, TRBD1 (6 bases). With 2 bases removed from V and 11 bases from J, the gap between germline ends came to 15 bases. This CDR3 contains 14 residues. Looked up from germline, CDR1 is LNHNV and CDR2 is YYDKDF (reference sequence). The CDR3 region is CATSRPGGRGKLFF. CDR3 DNA sequence: TGTGCCACCAGCAGACCTGGGGGCCGGGGGAAACTGTTTTTT.

Only a few counts were recorded for this clonotype. This chain uses TRBV28 with TRBJ2-7; tentatively, D is TRBD2 (6 bases). Looked up from germline, CDR1 is MDHEN and CDR2 is SYDVKM. With 3 bases removed from V and 7 bases from J, the gap between germline ends came to 16 bases. The CDR3 has 14 amino acids. The CDR3 here is CASSLHSTGGEQYF. DNA for the CDR3: TGTGCCAGCAGTTTGCACTCTACAGGAGGGGAGCAGTACTTC.

The chain is built from TRBV6-1 and TRBJ2-3; D perhaps matches TRBD2 (6 bases). The V gene's germline CDR1 is MNHNS and CDR2 SASEGT. CDR3 length: 14 amino acids. The ends were cut back, 7 bases at V and 2 bases at J, with 13 bases in the middle. The DNA for the CDR3 is TGTGCCAGCATGATGGGGGGAAACACAGATACGCAGTATTTT. This codes for CASMMGGNTDTQYF.

At least ten counts were recorded for this clonotype. The rearrangement uses TRBV18 and TRBJ2-1; 10 nucleotides align to TRBD2. Germline lookup yields CDR1 KGHSH and CDR2 LQKENI. This CDR3 is built from 16 residues. Trimming at V came to 3 bases and at J to 6 bases, leaving 8 bases not matched to a gene. This CDR3 reads CASSPLDLAGVNEQFF. The CDR3 coding sequence is TGTGCCAGCTCACCTCTGGATCTAGCGGGAGTCAATGAGCAGTTCTTC.

Note on this clonotype: This may be a read error, as it is one base from a much larger clone. The rearrangement uses TRBV5-1 and TRBJ2-3, with 7 bases identical to TRBD2. CDR3 size: 14 residues. Germline loops: CDR1 SGHRS, CDR2 YFSETQ. CDR3 region: CASGERESTDTQDF. Written as DNA, the CDR3 is TGCGCCAGCGGGGAGCGGGAAAGCACAGATACGCAGGATTTT.

Written as DNA, the CDR3 is TGTGCCAGTAGTACCCGGGACAGGGGCAACGAGCAGTACTTC. It translates to CASSTRDRGNEQYF. The chain is built from TRBV19 and TRBJ2-7; the match to TRBD1 covers 10 bases. With 4 bases clipped from V and 5 bases from J, the junction kept 5 bases outside the gene matches. Germline V gene sequence: CDR1 LNHDA, CDR2 SQIVND (reference sequence). The CDR3 length is 14 residues.

The V and J genes are TRBV29-1 and TRBJ2-1, with a weak D call TRBD1 (6 bases). The germline gives CDR1 SQVTM, CDR2 ANQGSEA. The CDR3 is 11 residues long. V was cut by 7 bases and J by 15 bases, with 19 bases left in between. The CDR3 spells CSAYTGTSRFF. The CDR3 nucleotides are TGCAGCGCCTATACCGGGACATCGCGGTTCTTC.

The chain links TRBV6-2 or TRBV6-3 to TRBJ2-3; 9 bases map to TRBD2. V shed 4 bases, J shed 5 bases, and the junction held 10 bases outside the gene matches. Germline V gene sequence: CDR1 MNHEY, CDR2 SVGEGT. The CDR3 contains 16 residues. The CDR3 coding sequence is TGTGCCAGCAGTTTAATAGCGGGAGAAATTGTAGATACGCAGTATTTT. This encodes CASSLIAGEIVDTQYF.

This clonotype was seen a single time. This may be a read error: a much more frequent sequence differs by one nucleotide. The gene calls are TRBV12-3 or TRBV12-4 and TRBJ2-5; possibly TRBD1 for D (5 bases). The last part of the DNA fits TRBJ2-7 better; the J call may be wrong. This CDR3 contains 13 residues. The CDR3, as DNA: TGTGCCAGCAGTTGGCGCAGGGTCCACGAGCAGTACTTC. Protein product: CASSWRRVHEQYF.

The chain is built from TRBV29-1 and TRBJ1-2; possibly TRBD1 for D (5 bases). In germline, CDR1 is SQVTM, CDR2 ANQGSEA. The V and J ends lost 5 bases and 4 bases respectively, with 17 bases between them. CDR3 size: 14 residues. The CDR3 protein is CSVFVRGASYGYTF. The CDR3 region has the DNA TGCAGCGTTTTTGTGCGTGGGGCATCCTATGGCTACACCTTC.

The rearrangement joins TRBV12-3 or TRBV12-4 to TRBJ1-4, with D tentatively TRBD1 (5 bases). Trimming removed 3 bases from V and 8 bases from J, with 10 bases in between. CDR3 length: 13 residues. CDR3 in DNA: TGTGCCAGCAGTTTCCCCGCAGGGGAAAAACTGTTTTTT. Its protein is CASSFPAGEKLFF.

Many counts were recorded for this clonotype. The V call is TRBV6-5, the J call TRBJ2-5; either TRBD1 or TRBD2 may supply D (5 bases each). The CDR3 is 14 residues long. Looked up from germline, CDR1 is MNHEY and CDR2 is SVGAGI. V was trimmed by 4 bases and J by 3 bases, leaving 12 bases between them. CDR3 DNA sequence: TGTGCCAGCAGTTTGACGGGGACGAAAGAGACCCAGTACTTC. This encodes CASSLTGTKETQYF.

This clonotype has a handful of counts. The chain recombines TRBV21-1 with TRBJ2-3; TRBD2, the D gene given by the table, was not confirmed from the DNA. TRBV21-1 is a pseudogene segment. CDR3 length: 16 residues. The CDR3: CASSPRSGGAPDTQYF. CDR3 nucleotides: TGTGCCAGCAGCCCCCGAAGCGGGGGGGCCCCAGATACGCAGTATTTT.

The chain combines TRBV27 with TRBJ2-7; tentatively, D is TRBD1 (6 bases). From germline, CDR1 is MNHEY and CDR2 SMNVEV (reference sequence). This CDR3 spans 14 amino acids. V was cut by 4 bases and J by 4 bases, with 14 bases left in between. The CDR3 protein is CASSSNRETYEQYF. For the CDR3, the DNA is TGTGCCAGCAGTTCGAACAGGGAAACTTACGAGCAGTACTTC.

Of note for this clonotype: Compared with germline, one end of the junction differs, possibly owing to a read error. The chain is built from TRBV12-3 or TRBV12-4 and TRBJ2-3; TRBD2 matches at 11 bases. The CDR3 has 15 residues. The DNA for the CDR3 is TGTGCCAGCAGTTTGACTAGCGGGAACACAGATATGCAGTATTTT. Translated: CASSLTSGNTDMQYF.